Given below is one T cell receptor (beta chain) in context. In the original processing: Nucleated cell counts were estimated from reference gene primer amplification. The data were produced by immunoSEQ multiplex PCR, yet TCRdb's version contains in-frame clones alone and is incomplete. V, J and clone size are those of that table, while D and trimming were read from the DNA. The table shows around 250,000 clones, with just under 85% occurring only once. The CDR3 runs to 14 residues. Germline CDR1 reads LNHDA; CDR2 reads SQIVND (reference sequence). The J segment lost 2 bases and the V segment lost 4 bases, leaving 1 base of the junction unmatched. Self-reported history from a screening survey and questionnaire set each donor's cohort. Cohort 3 recovery required two negative PCRs, clearance, or symptom resolution. This sample was included in a study of blood T cell repertoires in COVID-19. About the study: The United States, Italy and Spain provided the acute and convalescent COVID-19 samples.

Sequenced input: PBMCs or T cells enriched from blood (not recorded which). This rearrangement joins TRBV19 to TRBJ2-3; TRBD1 matches 9 bases. The receptor comes from a man aged 40-49 years who had recovered from COVID-19. The CDR3 protein is CASSRDRATDTQYF. The DNA of the CDR3 is TGTGCCAGTAGTAGGGACAGGGCCACAGATACGCAGTATTTT.